Described below is a single TCR beta chain sequence and its context. Its target is unknown. Primers used in a second PCR of about 7 to 11 cycles were a sample-barcoded 5' primer and a J-beta primer mix. TCRdb called the 5' RACE reads again in MiXCR, with one record for every CDR3 protein. The sample consists of about 1.8 million distinct CDR3 sequences, around 50% of them appearing once. Donors were systemically healthy Caucasian individuals from Russia aged roughly 6 to 100 years. These data belong to a study of blood T cells in healthy people across ages. Trimming took off 5 bases at V and 4 bases at J, with 10 bases between the two ends. CDR3 length equals 13 residues. Study-wide points: The unsorted PBMCs prevented any conclusive comparison of naive versus antigen-experienced cells. Per million T cells, the diversity of TCR beta decreased roughly linearly as age advanced.

The sample comprised blood. The chain links TRBV12-3 or TRBV12-4 to TRBJ2-3; D is unclear. The receptor was derived from a woman between 40 and 50 years old in good health. Here the CDR3 reads CASSPLDPDTQYF. DNA for the CDR3: TGTGCCAGCAGTCCCCTGGACCCAGATACGCAGTATTTT.